One sample yielded the 10 T cell receptor beta chains listed below, sequenced in a study of blood T cells in healthy people across ages. The second PCR ran about 6 to 11 cycles with a sample-barcoded 5' primer and J-beta primers. Each CDR3 protein gets one entry after TCRdb re-called the 5' RACE reads with MiXCR. The sample shows under 1,100,000 distinct CDR3 sequences, 25% of them seen only once. This sample also appeared in a second study, on T cells of mothers and their children.

The source material was blood. These receptors were taken from a girl aged 2-10 years in good health.

In its sample, this clonotype was seen a few times. This rearrangement joins TRBV4-1 to TRBJ2-5; D gene unclear. The V and J ends lost 1 base and 5 bases respectively, with 11 bases between them. The germline CDR1 and CDR2 sequences are MGHRA and YSYEKL. The CDR3 extends over 14 amino acids. CDR3 nucleotide sequence: TGCGCCAGCAGCCAAGTCCCTCTTGTGGAGACCCAGTACTTC. Its translation: CASSQVPLVETQYF.

This clonotype was picked up a small number of times. The chain links TRBV3-1 to TRBJ2-4; 9 bases match TRBD2. Germline V gene lookup returns CDR1 LGHDT and CDR2 YNNKEL (reference sequence). V was pared by 7 bases and J by 0 bases, with 7 bases of the junction left unmatched. The CDR3 consists of 16 residues. The CDR3: CASIPREGTAKNIQYF. The CDR3 DNA is TGTGCCAGCATTCCGCGGGAGGGAACAGCCAAAAACATTCAGTACTTC.

This clonotype was detected a few times. The CDR3 DNA sequence: TGTGCCAGCAGCTTAGTCGCGGGGGGGGCCGCGAACACCGGGGAGCTGTTTTTT. Its protein product is CASSLVAGGAANTGELFF. The chain joins TRBV7-2 to TRBJ2-2; 9 bases match TRBD2. The CDR3 sequence is 18 residues long. Trimming at V came to 1 base and at J to 0 bases, leaving 6 bases not matched to a gene. CDR1 is SGHTA, CDR2 FQGNSA, per germline.

The gene calls are TRBV28 and TRBJ1-6; D is unclear. The germline gives CDR1 MDHEN, CDR2 SYDVKM. Between the trimmed V and J ends, which lost 6 bases and 13 bases, there was a span of 22 bases. The CDR3 is made up of 15 amino acids. The CDR3: CASRPSGMSGRPLHF. DNA for the CDR3: TGTGCCAGCAGACCCTCGGGGATGTCAGGAAGGCCCCTCCACTTT.

Only a few counts were recorded for this clonotype. V usage is TRBV5-1 and J usage is TRBJ2-3; 8 bases line up with TRBD1. This CDR3 spans 14 amino acids. CDR1 and CDR2 from the germline V gene are SGHRS and YFSETQ. Trimming cost V 4 bases and J 6 bases; bases outside gene matches: 7. The CDR3 sequence: CASSAMTGEDTQYF. CDR3 sequence (DNA): TGCGCCAGCAGCGCCATGACAGGGGAGGATACGCAGTATTTT.

The chain employs TRBV6-5 and TRBJ1-1; tentatively, D is TRBD1 (5 bases). Trimming stripped 8 bases from V and 0 bases from J, with 10 bases between. There are 13 residues in the CDR3. CDR1 MNHEY and CDR2 SVGAGI come from the germline V gene. The CDR3 coding sequence is TGTGCCAGCTACGGGGCAGTGAACACTGAAGCTTTCTTT. Protein: CASYGAVNTEAFF.

This clonotype appeared a few times. CDR3 sequence: CASTGQSNQPQHF. The CDR3 DNA is TGTGCCAGCACAGGGCAGAGCAATCAGCCCCAGCATTTT. The chain uses TRBV27 and TRBJ1-5; the D gene is possibly TRBD1 (5 bases). V lost 7 bases and J lost 1, with 8 bases in between. The CDR3 length is 13 residues. CDR1 and CDR2 from the germline V gene are MNHEY and SMNVEV (reference sequence).

This clonotype was observed a few times. The rearrangement links TRBV3-1 to TRBJ1-1; D possibly corresponds to TRBD1 (5 bases). V was trimmed by 1 base and J by 3 bases, leaving 18 bases between them. The CDR3 sequence is 17 residues long. The V gene's germline CDR1 is LGHDT and CDR2 YNNKEL (reference sequence). In DNA, the CDR3 is TGTGCCAGCAGCCAAGGTCCAGGGTATATAGTGGACACTGAAGCTTTCTTT. Amino acids: CASSQGPGYIVDTEAFF.

This clonotype was seen more than once but under ten times. The gene calls are TRBV11-3 and TRBJ1-4; D is unresolved. Germline V CDR1 and CDR2: SGHNT, YENEEA. This CDR3 region has 11 residues. Trimming cost V 0 bases and J 10 bases, with 3 bases left between them. CDR3 sequence: CASSLDRKLFF. CDR3 sequence (DNA): TGTGCCAGCAGCTTAGACAGAAAACTGTTTTTT.

This sequence joins TRBV11-1 and TRBJ2-5, with 7 positions matching TRBD2. Germline CDR1 SGHAT, CDR2 FQDESV (reference sequence). Trimming removed 5 bases from V and 1 base from J; junction bases left unmatched: 7. The CDR3 covers 15 residues. Here the CDR3 reads CASSQPSGLQETQYF. Here the CDR3 DNA reads TGTGCCAGCAGCCAACCTAGCGGTCTCCAAGAGACCCAGTACTTC.